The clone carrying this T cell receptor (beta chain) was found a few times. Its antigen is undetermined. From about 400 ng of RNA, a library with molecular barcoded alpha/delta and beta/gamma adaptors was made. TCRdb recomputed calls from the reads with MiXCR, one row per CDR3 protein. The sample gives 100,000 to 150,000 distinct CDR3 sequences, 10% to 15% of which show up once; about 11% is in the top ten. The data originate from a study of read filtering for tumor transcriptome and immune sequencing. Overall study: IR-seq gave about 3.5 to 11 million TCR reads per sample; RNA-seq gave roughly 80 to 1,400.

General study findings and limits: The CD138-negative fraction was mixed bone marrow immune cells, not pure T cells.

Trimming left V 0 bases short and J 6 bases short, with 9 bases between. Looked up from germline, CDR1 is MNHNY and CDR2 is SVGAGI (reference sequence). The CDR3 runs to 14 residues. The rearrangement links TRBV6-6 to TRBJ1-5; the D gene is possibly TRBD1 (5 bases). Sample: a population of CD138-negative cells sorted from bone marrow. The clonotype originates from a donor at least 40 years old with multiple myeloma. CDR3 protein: CASSYSRVGQPQHF. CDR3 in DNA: TGTGCCAGCAGTTACTCCAGGGTTGGTCAGCCCCAGCATTTT.